This record concerns one TCR beta chain sequence. This sample stems from a study of OX40 agonist ivuxolimab in advanced cancers. Germline CDR1 reads SGHDT; CDR2 reads YYEEEE. This CDR3 contains 15 residues. V shed 4 bases and J shed 4 bases, with 17 bases lying between them. Sequencing was performed with immunoSEQ multiplex PCR; in TCRdb, only in-frame clones are kept and a portion is missing. This sample has about 77,000 clones, with approximately 89% found just once. The chain joins TRBV5-6 to TRBJ1-2, with D perhaps matching TRBD1 (6 bases). The sequence was obtained from an adult with an advanced solid tumor such as melanoma, head and neck, liver or kidney cancer. Source: CD4+ or CD8+ T cells sorted from blood, taken in a trial of the OX40 agonist ivuxolimab. Here the CDR3 DNA reads TGTGCCAGCAGCCCGGGGGCCCCTGTAGTCTATGGCTACACCTTC. Translation gives CASSPGAPVVYGYTF. Filled out from reference TRBV5-6 and TRBJ1-2, the complete variable domain reads DAGVTQSPTHLIKTRGQQVTLRCSPKSGHDTVSWYQQALGQGPQFIFQYYEEEERQRGNFPDRFSGHQFPNYSSELNVNALLLGDSALYLCASSPGAPVVYGYTFGSGTRLTVV.